This TCR beta chain was sequenced for a study of OX40 agonist ivuxolimab in advanced cancers. Overall study results and limits: Within 6 weeks, CD4+ and CD8+ blood T cells expanded clonally at 0.1 to 3.0 mg/kg. The authors did not determine the antigen specificity of the expanded peripheral T cells.

Clones were sequenced by immunoSEQ multiplex PCR, and TCRdb holds only the in-frame ones, with some missing. The sample yields 75,000 to 100,000 clones, less than 85% seen once. V dropped 4 bases and J dropped 6; count of bases not matched to a gene: 5. Germline V gives CDR1 MNHEY, CDR2 SMNVEV (reference sequence). The CDR3 sequence is 13 residues long. Points on this clone: The antigen is unknown.

V gene TRBV27 combines with J gene TRBJ2-7, with 8 bases aligning to TRBD1. This specimen was CD4+ or CD8+ T cells sorted from blood, taken in a trial of the OX40 agonist ivuxolimab. The receptor was isolated from an adult with an advanced solid tumor such as melanoma, head and neck, liver or kidney cancer. CDR3 loop: CASSSGQGPEQYF. CDR3 coding DNA: TGTGCCAGCAGTTCCGGACAGGGTCCCGAGCAGTACTTC.